Sequencing of this T cell receptor (beta chain) was carried out in a study of graft-versus-host responses after intestinal transplantation. Study-level information: Induction using anti-thymocyte globulin, followed by tacrolimus and steroids for roughly 3 years, was given to all recipients.

CDR1 is SEHNR and CDR2 is FQNEAQ in the germline V gene (reference sequence). Germline trimming cut 5 bases from V and 1 base from J; bases unmatched to any gene: 9. CDR3 length: 17 amino acids. Regarding the study as a whole: Levels of circulating GvH clones at their peak were associated with early post-transplant HvG declines. In patients with graft-donor T cell macrochimerism, allograft graft-versus-host to host-versus-graft clonal ratios were high.

Notes on this clone: Its specificity is unknown.

Clones were read by immunoSEQ multiplex PCR, and TCRdb kept only the in-frame ones, dropping some. The table records tens of thousands of clones, 91% of them present only once. The source material was unstimulated CD4+ T cells sorted from spleen or lymph node cells, sampled before intestinal transplant. The source is a human donor who received an intestinal transplant. The chain has TRBV7-9 and TRBJ2-2; 8 bases align to TRBD1. Here the CDR3 reads CASSPHQGAQNTGELFF. The CDR3 region has the DNA TGTGCCAGCAGCCCCCATCAGGGGGCACAGAACACCGGGGAGCTGTTTTTT.